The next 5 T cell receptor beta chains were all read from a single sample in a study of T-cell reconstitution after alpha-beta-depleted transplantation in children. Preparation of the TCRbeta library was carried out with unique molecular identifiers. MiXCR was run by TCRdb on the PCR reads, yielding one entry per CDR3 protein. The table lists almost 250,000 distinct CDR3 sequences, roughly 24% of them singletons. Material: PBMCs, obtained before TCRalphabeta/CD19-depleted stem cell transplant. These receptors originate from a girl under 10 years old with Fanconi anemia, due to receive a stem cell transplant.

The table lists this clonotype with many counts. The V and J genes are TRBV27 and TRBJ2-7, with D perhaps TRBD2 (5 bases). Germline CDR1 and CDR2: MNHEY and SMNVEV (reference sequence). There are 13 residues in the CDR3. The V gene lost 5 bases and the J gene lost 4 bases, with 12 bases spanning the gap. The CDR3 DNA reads TGTGCCAGCAGTCCGCGGACTCCATACGAGCAGTACTTC. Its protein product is CASSPRTPYEQYF.

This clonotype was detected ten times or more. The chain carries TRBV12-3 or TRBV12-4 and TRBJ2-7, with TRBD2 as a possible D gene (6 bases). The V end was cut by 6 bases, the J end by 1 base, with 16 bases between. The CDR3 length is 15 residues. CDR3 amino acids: CASSSLGGGSYEQYF. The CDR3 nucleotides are TGTGCCAGCAGCTCCCTCGGGGGTGGGTCCTACGAGCAGTACTTC.

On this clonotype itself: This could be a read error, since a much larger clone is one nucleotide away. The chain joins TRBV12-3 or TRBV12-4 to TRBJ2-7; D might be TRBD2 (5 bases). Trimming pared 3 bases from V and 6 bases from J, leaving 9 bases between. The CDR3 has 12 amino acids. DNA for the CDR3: TGTGCCAGCAGTTTTGGGAGTAGCGAGCAGTACTTC. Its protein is CASSFGSSEQYF.

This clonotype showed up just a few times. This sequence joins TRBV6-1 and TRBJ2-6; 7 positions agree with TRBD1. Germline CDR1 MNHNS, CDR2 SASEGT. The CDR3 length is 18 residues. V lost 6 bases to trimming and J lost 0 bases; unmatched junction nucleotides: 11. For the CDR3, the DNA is TGTGCCAGCAGGATAGACAGGGCCTTTTACTCTGGGGCCAACGTCCTGACTTTC. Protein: CASRIDRAFYSGANVLTF.

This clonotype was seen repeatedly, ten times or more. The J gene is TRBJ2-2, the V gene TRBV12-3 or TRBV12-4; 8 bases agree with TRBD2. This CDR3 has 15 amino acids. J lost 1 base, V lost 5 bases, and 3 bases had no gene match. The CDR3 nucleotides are TGTGCCAGCAGTCTACTAGCGGTGAACACCGGGGAGCTGTTTTTT. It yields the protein CASSLLAVNTGELFF.